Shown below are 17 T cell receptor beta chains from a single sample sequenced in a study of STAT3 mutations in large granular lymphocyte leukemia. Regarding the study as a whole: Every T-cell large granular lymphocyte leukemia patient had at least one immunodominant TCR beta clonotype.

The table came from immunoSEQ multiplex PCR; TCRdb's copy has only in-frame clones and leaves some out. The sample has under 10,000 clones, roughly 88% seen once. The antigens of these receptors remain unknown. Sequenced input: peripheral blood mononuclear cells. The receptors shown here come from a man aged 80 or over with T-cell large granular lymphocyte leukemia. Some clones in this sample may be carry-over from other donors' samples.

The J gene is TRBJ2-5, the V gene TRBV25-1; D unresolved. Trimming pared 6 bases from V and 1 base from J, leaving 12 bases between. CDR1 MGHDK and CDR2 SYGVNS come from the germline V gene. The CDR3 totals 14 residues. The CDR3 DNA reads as TGTGCCAGCAGCAGTCCAGGTCTCCAAGAGACCCAGTACTTC. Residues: CASSSPGLQETQYF. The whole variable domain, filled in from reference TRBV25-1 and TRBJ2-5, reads EADIYQTPRYLVIGTGKKITLECSQTMGHDKMYWYQQDPGMELHLIHYSYGVNSTEKGDLSSESTVSRIRTEHFPLTLESARPSHTSQYLCASSSPGLQETQYFGPGTRLLVL.

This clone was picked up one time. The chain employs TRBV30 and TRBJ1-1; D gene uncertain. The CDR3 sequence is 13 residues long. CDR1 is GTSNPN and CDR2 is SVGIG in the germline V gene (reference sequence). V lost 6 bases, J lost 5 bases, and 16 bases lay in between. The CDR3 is CACLSIGKTEAFF. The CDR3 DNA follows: TGTGCCTGCCTCTCGATAGGGAAGACTGAAGCTTTCTTT.

Here the CDR3 DNA reads TGTGCCAGCAGCTTTCAGGCGGGCTACGAGCAGTACTTC. Residues: CASSFQAGYEQYF. The chain links TRBV7-8 to TRBJ2-7; tentative D call: TRBD2 (5 bases). V was clipped by 3 bases and J by 3 bases, with 9 bases between them. Germline V gene sequence: CDR1 SGHVS, CDR2 FQNEAQ. The CDR3 loop spans 13 amino acids.

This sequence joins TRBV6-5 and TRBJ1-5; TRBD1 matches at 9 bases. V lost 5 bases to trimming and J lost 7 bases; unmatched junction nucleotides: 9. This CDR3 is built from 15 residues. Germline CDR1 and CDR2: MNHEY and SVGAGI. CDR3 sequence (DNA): TGTGCCAGCAGTCAGGGACAGGGAGGCGGACAGCCCCAGCATTTT. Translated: CASSQGQGGGQPQHF.

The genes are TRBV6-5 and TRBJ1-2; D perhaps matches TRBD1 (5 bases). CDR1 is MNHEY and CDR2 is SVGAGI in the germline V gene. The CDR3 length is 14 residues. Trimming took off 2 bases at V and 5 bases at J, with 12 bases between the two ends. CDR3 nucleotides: TGTGCCAGCAGTTACGGGGGGGAGAGGTATGGCTACACCTTC. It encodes CASSYGGERYGYTF.

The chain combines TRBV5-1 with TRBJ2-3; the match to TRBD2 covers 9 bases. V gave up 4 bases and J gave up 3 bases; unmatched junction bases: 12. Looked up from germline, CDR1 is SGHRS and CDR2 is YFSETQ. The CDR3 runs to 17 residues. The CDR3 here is CASSPRGAGGLTDTQYF. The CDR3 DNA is TGCGCCAGCAGCCCTCGGGGAGCGGGGGGCCTAACAGATACGCAGTATTTT. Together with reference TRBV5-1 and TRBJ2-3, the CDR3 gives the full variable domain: KAGVTQTPRYLIKTRGQQVTLSCSPISGHRSVSWYQQTPGQGLQFLFEYFSETQRNKGNFPGRFSGRQFSNSRSEMNVSTLELGDSALYLCASSPRGAGGLTDTQYFGPGTRLTVL.

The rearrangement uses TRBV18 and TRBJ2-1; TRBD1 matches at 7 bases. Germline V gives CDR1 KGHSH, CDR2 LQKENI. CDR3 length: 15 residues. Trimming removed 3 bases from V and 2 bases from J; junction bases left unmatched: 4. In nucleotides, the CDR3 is TGTGCCAGCTCACCGAGGGGACAGACCTACAATGAGCAGTTCTTC. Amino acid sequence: CASSPRGQTYNEQFF.

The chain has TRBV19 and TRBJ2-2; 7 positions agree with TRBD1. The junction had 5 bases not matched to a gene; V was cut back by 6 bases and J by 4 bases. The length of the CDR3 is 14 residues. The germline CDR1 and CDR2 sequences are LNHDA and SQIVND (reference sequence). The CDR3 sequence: CASRLGDSTGELFF. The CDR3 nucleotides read TGTGCCAGTAGATTAGGGGACAGCACCGGGGAGCTGTTTTTT.

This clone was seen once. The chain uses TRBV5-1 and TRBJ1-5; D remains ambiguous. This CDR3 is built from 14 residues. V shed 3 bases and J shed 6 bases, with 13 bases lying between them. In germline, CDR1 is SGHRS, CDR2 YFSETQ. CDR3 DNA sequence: TGCGCCAGCAGCTCGGACGGTCTTGGTCAGCCCCAGCATTTT. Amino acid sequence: CASSSDGLGQPQHF.

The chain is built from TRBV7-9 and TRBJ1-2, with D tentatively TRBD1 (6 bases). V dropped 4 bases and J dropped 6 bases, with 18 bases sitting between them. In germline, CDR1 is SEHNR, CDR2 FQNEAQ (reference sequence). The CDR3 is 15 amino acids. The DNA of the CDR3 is TGTGCCAGCAGCTCAGCGGGGGGCTTTATCCATGGCTACACCTTC. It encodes CASSSAGGFIHGYTF.

In DNA, the CDR3 is TGCGCCAGCAGCCAAGTCTATGCTAGCGGGGGGGCTGGAACCGGGGAGCTGTTTTTT. This encodes CASSQVYASGGAGTGELFF. The rearrangement uses TRBV4-3 and TRBJ2-2; TRBD2 matches 12 bases. The length of the CDR3 is 19 residues. The V and J ends lost 1 base and 5 bases, in that order; junction bases with no gene match: 11. Germline V CDR1 and CDR2: LGHNA, YSLEER.

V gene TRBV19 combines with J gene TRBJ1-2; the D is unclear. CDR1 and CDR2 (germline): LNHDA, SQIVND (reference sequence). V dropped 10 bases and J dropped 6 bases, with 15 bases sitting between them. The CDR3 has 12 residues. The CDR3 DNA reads TGTGCCACCCAAAGAGATAGGGATGGCTACACCTTC. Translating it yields CATQRDRDGYTF.

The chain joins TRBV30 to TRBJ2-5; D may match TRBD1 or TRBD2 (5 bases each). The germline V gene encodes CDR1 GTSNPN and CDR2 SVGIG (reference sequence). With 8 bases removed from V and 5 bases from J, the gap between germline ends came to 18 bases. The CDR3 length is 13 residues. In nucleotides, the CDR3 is TGTGCCCTTGGGACCCCGAGCCGGGAGACCCAGTACTTC. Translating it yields CALGTPSRETQYF.

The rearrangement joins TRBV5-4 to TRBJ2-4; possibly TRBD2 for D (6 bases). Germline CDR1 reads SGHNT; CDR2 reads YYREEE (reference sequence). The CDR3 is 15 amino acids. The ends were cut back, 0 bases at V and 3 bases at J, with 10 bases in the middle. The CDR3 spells CASSLGGEGKNIQYF. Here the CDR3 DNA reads TGTGCCAGCAGCTTGGGCGGGGAAGGCAAAAACATTCAGTACTTC.

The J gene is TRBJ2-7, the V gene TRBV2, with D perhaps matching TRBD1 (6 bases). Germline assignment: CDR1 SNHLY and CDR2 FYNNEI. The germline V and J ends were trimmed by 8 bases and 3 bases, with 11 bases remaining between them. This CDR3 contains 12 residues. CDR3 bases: TGTGCCAGCGGCAAGACAGGCTACGAGCAGTACTTC. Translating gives CASGKTGYEQYF.

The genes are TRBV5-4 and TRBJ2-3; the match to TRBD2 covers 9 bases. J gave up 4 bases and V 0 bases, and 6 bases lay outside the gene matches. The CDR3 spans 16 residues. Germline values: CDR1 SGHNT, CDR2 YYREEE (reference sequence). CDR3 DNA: TGTGCCAGCAGCTTGGCGGCCCGGACTAGCGCAGATACGCAGTATTTT. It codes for CASSLAARTSADTQYF.

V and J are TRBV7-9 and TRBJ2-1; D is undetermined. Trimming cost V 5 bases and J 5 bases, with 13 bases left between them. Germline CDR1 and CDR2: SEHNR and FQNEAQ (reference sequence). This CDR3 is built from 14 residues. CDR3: CASSPGDFNNEQFF. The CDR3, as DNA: TGTGCCAGCAGCCCTGGGGATTTCAACAATGAGCAGTTCTTC.